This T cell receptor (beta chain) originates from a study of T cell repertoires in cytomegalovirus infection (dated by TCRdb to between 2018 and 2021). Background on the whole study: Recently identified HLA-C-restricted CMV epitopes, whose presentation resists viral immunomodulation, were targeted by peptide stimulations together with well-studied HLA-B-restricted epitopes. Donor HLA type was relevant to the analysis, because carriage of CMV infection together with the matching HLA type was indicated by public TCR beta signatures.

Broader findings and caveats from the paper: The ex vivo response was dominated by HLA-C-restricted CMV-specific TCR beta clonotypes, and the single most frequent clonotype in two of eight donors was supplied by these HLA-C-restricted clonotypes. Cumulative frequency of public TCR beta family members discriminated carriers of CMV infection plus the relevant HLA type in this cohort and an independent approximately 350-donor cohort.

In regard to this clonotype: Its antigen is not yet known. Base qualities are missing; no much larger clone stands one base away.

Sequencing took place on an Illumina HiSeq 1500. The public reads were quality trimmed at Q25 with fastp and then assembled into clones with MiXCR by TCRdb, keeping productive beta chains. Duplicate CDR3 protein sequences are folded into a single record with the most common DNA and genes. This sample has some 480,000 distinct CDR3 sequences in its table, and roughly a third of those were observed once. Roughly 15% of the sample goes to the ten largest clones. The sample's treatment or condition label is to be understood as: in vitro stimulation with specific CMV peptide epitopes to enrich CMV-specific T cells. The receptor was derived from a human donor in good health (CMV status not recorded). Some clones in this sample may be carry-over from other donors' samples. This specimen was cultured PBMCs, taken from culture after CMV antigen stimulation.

The CDR3 region: CASSYLRDPYEQYF. Read as DNA, the sequence is TGTGCCAGCAGTTACTTACGGGACCCCTACGAGCAGTACTTC. This chain is built from TRBV6-2 or TRBV6-3 and TRBJ2-7; the D call could be TRBD1 or TRBD2, with each sharing 5 bases. From cysteine to phenylalanine, the CDR3 is 14 amino acids long. Only the CDR3 portion is preserved as DNA: 42 bases, with reading frame beginning at the first base. The junction carries 9 bases between V and J, which are trimmed by 1 base and 2 bases respectively. From a lookup of the germline V gene, CDR1 and CDR2 are MNHEY and SVGEGT.